This T cell receptor beta chain is from a study of Ad26.COV2.S vaccination and SARS-CoV-2 variants. Looking at the study overall: Donor was in the COV1001 Ad26.COV2.S trial arm.

Sequencing was performed with immunoSEQ multiplex PCR; in TCRdb, only in-frame clones are kept and a portion is missing. Of about 420,000 clones in the sample, around nine tenths were seen once. Treatment here: roughly 19 received Ad26.COV2.S at low or high dose, single or two shots; roughly five received placebo; per-sample allocation not given. Day 63 after the first injection of vaccine or placebo was the sampling time. The CDR3 has 16 residues. Trimming stripped 6 bases from V and 0 bases from J, with 18 bases between. Germline V gene data show CDR1 as SEHNR and CDR2 as FQNEAQ (reference sequence).

The clonotype was recovered from a person aged 18-65 years who received the Ad26.COV2.S COVID-19 vaccine or a placebo. The sequences come from peripheral blood, collected in a trial of Ad26.COV2.S vaccine versus placebo. The V call is TRBV7-9, the J call TRBJ2-7; the D gene could be TRBD1 or TRBD2 (7 bases each). The CDR3 region is CASSLADRILSYEQYF. DNA of the CDR3: TGTGCCAGCAGTCTAGCGGACAGGATACTCTCCTACGAGCAGTACTTC.